Sequencing of this T cell receptor (beta chain) was carried out in a study of Graves' ophthalmopathy and Graves' hyperthyroidism (dated by TCRdb to the late 2010s). Study-level background: Peripheral blood was collected before any treatment was given, at the time of initial diagnosis. To tell Graves' ophthalmopathy apart from Graves' hyperthyroidism, and to predict which patients would progress to ophthalmopathy, the study relied on TCR beta repertoire signatures. In total, 120 to 150 blood samples were TCR-sequenced: approximately 40 ophthalmopathy, over 70 hyperthyroidism and around 17 hyperthyroidism-to-ophthalmopathy patients. A discovery set of 100 or so patients (around 45 ophthalmopathy, approximately 58 stable hyperthyroidism) was enrolled to explore V-J signatures distinguishing ophthalmopathy from hyperthyroidism. An independent validation cohort was composed of about 20 hyperthyroidism patients and around 16 patients who later progressed from hyperthyroidism to ophthalmopathy. In about six hyperthyroidism patients, the T-cell repertoires found in thyroid tissue were compared with those found in blood. Following sample collection, hyperthyroidism patients were given methimazole at a starting dose of 30 mg daily, and ophthalmopathy patients were given high-dose intravenous methylprednisolone. The roughly 100 discovery patients were randomly divided into training and test sets at a 7:3 ratio. Overall study results and their limits: Most of the expanded thyroid clonotypes with a frequency above 0.001 were also detected in blood, and it was suggested that the thyroid immune response may be reflected by blood repertoires. In validation, the model predicted ophthalmopathy progression with more than 70% sensitivity and roughly 72% specificity; approximately 12 predicted patients were CT-confirmed with GO in a median of 6.5 months. Ophthalmopathy was separated from stable hyperthyroidism by the 13-signature model with roughly 87% sensitivity and 81.08% specificity in cross-validation and with 80%/75% in the test set. No statistical method was used to predetermine the sample size, and group allocation was not hidden from the investigators.

Hyperthyroidism was considered stable if no progression to ophthalmopathy occurred within 18 months of follow-up. Hyperthyroidism patients were newly diagnosed, were aged 18 to 65 years, and had a disease duration under 2 months. Patients with other autoimmune diseases, uncontrolled infections, pregnancy or lactation were excluded. Diagnosis relied on clinical symptoms, serum thyroxine, TRAb, thyroid ultrasound and orbital computed tomography. Ficoll-Paque density gradient centrifugation was used to isolate PBMCs from approximately 10 ml of fresh peripheral blood. Trizol reagent was used to extract the total RNA, and its quality was then checked on an Agilent 2100 Bioanalyzer. For repertoire sequencing, the TCR beta CDR3 regions were amplified from RNA transcripts. The first round was an RT-PCR using HTBI primers with the Qiagen OneStep RT-PCR kit, and this first round was followed by a second-round multiplex PCR, then size selection and purification. The libraries underwent paired-end sequencing with 100 bp reads on an Illumina HiSeq2000. In the source study's methods: Reads were processed with SOAPnuke, discarding reads with adapters, uncalled bases, mean Phred below 15, or no exact constant-primer or identifier match. COPE v1.2.5 was used to merge the high-quality paired reads. Each unique nucleotide sequence was defined as a clonotype, and clonotypes were aligned to IMGT TRB V, D and J references with MiTCR v1.1. The analysis was limited to V-J combinations with a frequency above 0.0001, which together covered 99.2% of repertoires. A TCR clonal expansion and chaos score per V-J combination was defined as the ratio of F50 clonal expansion to chaos observed in the TCRdist matrix. Welch's t-statistics and random forest were used to reduce the features to about a dozen V-J combinations, which were then used as input to a naive Bayes classifier. The Morisita-Horn index was used to measure how similar the thyroid and blood repertoires were. TCRdb trimmed public reads at Q25 via fastp, called clones via MiXCR and kept in-frame beta chains. For every CDR3 protein sequence, its rows merge into one entry that carries the most common genes and DNA. The V and J calls and clone size come from TCRdb's table, not from the authors' own analysis. This sample is represented by some 410,000 distinct CDR3 sequences; under 25% of them were singletons. In total, the top ten clones hold approximately 3.2% of the sample.

From a lookup of the germline V gene, CDR1 and CDR2 are MNHEY and SVGEGT. V lost 5 bases and J lost 9 bases, and the count of bases not matched to a germline gene is 11. The CDR3 covers 16 residues, taking in both the cysteine and the phenylalanine. The CDR3 DNA has 48 bases and is translated from base 1. In regard to this clonotype: No antigen is known for it. Base qualities were left out, and no much larger clone turns up one base away.

This chain joins TRBV6-2 or TRBV6-3 to TRBJ2-3, with 13 junctional bases fitting TRBD2. The TCR was taken from a woman younger than 35 with stable Graves' hyperthyroidism. Donor details come from another sample of the same person, matched by shared clones. Source material: peripheral blood. The CDR3 protein: CASSPRTSGSLTTQYF. The sequence in DNA is TGTGCCAGCAGTCCCAGGACTAGCGGGAGTCTTACGACGCAGTATTTT.